The next 17 T cell receptor beta chains were all read from a single sample in a study of PD-1 blockade in classical Hodgkin lymphoma. The patients all showed relapse after autologous stem cell transplantation, while their brentuximab vedotin exposure varied. CD4+ T cells were purified from thawed PBMCs by magnetic negative selection. The protocol was immunoSEQ multiplex PCR, while the TCRdb copy is restricted to in-frame clones and leaves out a portion. The sample contains fewer than 20,000 clones, approximately 86% of which appear only once. The material sequenced was CD4+ T cells from blood, taken at baseline. These receptors all come from a human donor with classical Hodgkin lymphoma.

J is TRBJ2-7 and V is TRBV6-5; TRBD2 matches 9 bases. Germline-derived CDR1 and CDR2 are MNHEY and SVGAGI. V shed 6 bases and J 3 bases; nucleotides not matched to a gene: 9. CDR3 length: 15 amino acids. CDR3 region: CASSYMLAGDYEQYF. The DNA for the CDR3 is TGTGCCAGCAGCTACATGTTAGCGGGAGACTACGAGCAGTACTTC.

CDR3 in DNA: TGTGCCAGCCGACGGAGCTACGAGCAGTACTTC. Its protein product is CASRRSYEQYF. This rearrangement joins TRBV5-8 to TRBJ2-7; D is ambiguous. Looked up from germline, CDR1 is SGHTS and CDR2 is YDEGEE. The CDR3 is made up of 11 amino acids. V was cut by 7 bases and J by 3 bases, with 8 bases left in between.

The chain uses TRBV5-4 and TRBJ2-7; 8 bases are shared with TRBD1. Germline CDR1 SGHNT, CDR2 YYREEE (reference sequence). This CDR3 contains 14 residues. V lost 6 bases to trimming and J lost 6 bases; unmatched junction nucleotides: 11. Here the CDR3 reads CASTLGTGGGEQYF. As DNA, the CDR3 is TGTGCCAGCACCCTAGGAACAGGGGGAGGCGAGCAGTACTTC. The full variable domain, completed using reference TRBV5-4 and TRBJ2-7, is ETGVTQSPTHLIKTRGQQVTLRCSSQSGHNTVSWYQQALGQGPQFIFQYYREEENGRGNFPPRFSGLQFPNYSSELNVNALELDDSALYLCASTLGTGGGEQYFGPGTRLTVT.

This clone was observed a single time. The V call is TRBV30, the J call TRBJ2-7, with 9 bases lining up with TRBD1. V trimming: 3 bases; J trimming: 2 bases; junction bases outside the gene matches: 8. Germline CDR1 GTSNPN, CDR2 SVGIG (reference sequence). The CDR3 runs to 15 residues. The CDR3 DNA reads as TGTGCCTGGAGCCCTAACAGGGGGCTGGCCTACGAGCAGTACTTC. Its protein product is CAWSPNRGLAYEQYF.

The chain uses TRBV6-5 and TRBJ2-1, with TRBD2 as a possible D gene (6 bases). V lost 6 bases and J lost 15, with 21 bases in between. The CDR3 has 13 residues. Germline V gene data show CDR1 as MNHEY and CDR2 as SVGAGI. This CDR3 is CASREGGRLAPFF. The CDR3 region has the DNA TGTGCCAGCAGGGAGGGTGGGAGGCTAGCTCCGTTCTTC.

This clone has a handful of counts. This chain uses TRBV6-5 with TRBJ1-4; the D is unclear. Trimming left V 11 bases short and J 5 bases short, with 9 bases between. Germline-derived CDR1 and CDR2 are MNHEY and SVGAGI. The CDR3 covers 11 residues. The CDR3 DNA reads TGTGCCTCGACCCGGAATGAAAAACTGTTTTTT. Translation gives CASTRNEKLFF.

The V and J genes are TRBV10-3 and TRBJ2-7; the match to TRBD2 covers 9 bases. The germline CDR1 and CDR2 sequences are ENHRY and SYGVKD. V was pared by 10 bases and J by 4 bases, with 8 bases of the junction left unmatched. The CDR3 has 13 residues. CDR3 nucleotide sequence: TGTGCCACCCGGACTAGCGAAACTTACGAGCAGTACTTC. Protein: CATRTSETYEQYF.

V gene TRBV2 combines with J gene TRBJ1-5, with TRBD1 as a possible D gene (6 bases). This CDR3 spans 17 amino acids. V lost 4 bases, J lost 2 bases, and 18 bases lay in between. From germline, CDR1 is SNHLY and CDR2 FYNNEI. In DNA form, the CDR3 reads TGTGCCAGCAGTGGACCGTGGAGGGGGAAAGGCAATCAGCCCCAGCATTTT. It encodes CASSGPWRGKGNQPQHF.

This clone is a singleton in its sample. The chain couples TRBV6-5 to TRBJ1-4, with 9 positions matching TRBD1. This CDR3 has 16 residues. Germline V CDR1 and CDR2: MNHEY, SVGAGI. V gave up 0 bases and J gave up 8 bases; unmatched junction bases: 7. In DNA form, the CDR3 reads TGTGCCAGCAGTTACTCCGGGACAGGGCTTGGAGAAAAACTGTTTTTT. Translation gives CASSYSGTGLGEKLFF.

The genes are TRBV29-1 and TRBJ1-1; TRBD1 aligns across 9 bases. Trimming took 7 bases from V and 4 from J; bases not matched to a gene: 4. The CDR3 runs to 12 residues. Looked up from germline, CDR1 is SQVTM and CDR2 is ANQGSEA. This CDR3 is CSAQGAVTEAFF. DNA of the CDR3: TGCAGCGCACAGGGGGCTGTCACTGAAGCTTTCTTT.

The chain uses TRBV11-2 and TRBJ2-2, with TRBD2 matching 15 bases. This CDR3 comprises 19 residues. V was clipped by 2 bases and J by 4 bases; unmatched bases: 8. Per germline, CDR1 SGHAT and CDR2 FQNNGV. CDR3 bases: TGTGCCAGCAGCTTAAGGACTAGCGGGGGGGCCTGGGGCACCGGGGAGCTGTTTTTT. Its protein product is CASSLRTSGGAWGTGELFF. Full variable domain (outside the CDR3, taken from reference TRBV11-2 and TRBJ2-2): EAGVAQSPRYKIIEKRQSVAFWCNPISGHATLYWYQQILGQGPKLLIQFQNNGVVDDSQLPKDRFSAERLKGVDSTLKIQPAKLEDSAVYLCASSLRTSGGAWGTGELFFGEGSRLTVL.

The J gene is TRBJ2-7, the V gene TRBV14; possibly TRBD1 or TRBD2 for D (5 bases each). V shed 4 bases and J shed 2 bases, with 12 bases lying between them. CDR3 length equals 14 residues. Germline CDR1 and CDR2: SGHDN and FVKESK. In DNA, the CDR3 is TGTGCCAGCAGCCGCCGGGACGGAGCCTACGAGCAGTACTTC. Translating it yields CASSRRDGAYEQYF.

This clone was recorded a few times. This sequence joins TRBV19 and TRBJ1-6; D is unclear. CDR1 and CDR2 (germline): LNHDA, SQIVND (reference sequence). The CDR3 contains 16 residues. With 6 bases removed from V and 7 bases from J, the gap between germline ends came to 19 bases. Here the CDR3 reads CASSLANNMGNSPLHF. CDR3 bases: TGTGCCAGTAGCCTTGCCAATAACATGGGCAATTCACCCCTCCACTTT.

The chain joins TRBV18 to TRBJ2-5; a weak D match, TRBD2 (5 bases). The J call is in doubt because the DNA end fits TRBJ2-7 better. CDR3 length equals 14 residues. Germline V CDR1 and CDR2: KGHSH, LQKENI. This chain's CDR3 is CASSHSGNLYEQYF. CDR3 nucleotides: TGTGCCAGCTCACACTCCGGGAACCTCTACGAGCAGTACTTC.

The gene calls are TRBV7-9 and TRBJ1-5; 9 bases line up with TRBD1. This CDR3 has 14 amino acids. J gave up 7 bases and V 4 bases, and 5 bases lay outside the gene matches. Germline V lookup: CDR1 SEHNR, CDR2 FQNEAQ (reference sequence). The CDR3 DNA sequence: TGTGCCAGCAGCTGGACAGGGGCCGGGCAGCCCCAGCATTTT. It codes for CASSWTGAGQPQHF.

This clone has just one count. The chain joins TRBV4-2 to TRBJ2-7; 9 bases align to TRBD1. The CDR3 runs 17 residues. Per the germline V gene, CDR1 is LGHNA and CDR2 is YNFKEQ. J gave up 2 bases and V 1 base, and 9 bases lay outside the gene matches. CDR3: CASSQAAPGQGAYEQYF. The CDR3 DNA reads as TGTGCCAGCAGCCAAGCGGCCCCGGGACAGGGCGCCTACGAGCAGTACTTC.

This clone was recorded only once. V gene TRBV9 combines with J gene TRBJ2-7; D call uncertain. CDR3 size: 14 residues. Germline CDR1 SGDLS, CDR2 YYNGEE. Trimming stripped 1 base from V and 0 bases from J, with 8 bases between. The CDR3 spells CASSVSLSSYEQYF. The CDR3 DNA sequence: TGTGCCAGCAGCGTATCCTTGAGCTCCTACGAGCAGTACTTC.